This T cell receptor (beta chain) is drawn from a study of blood T cell repertoires in COVID-19. Study details: Samples of COVID-19 (acute and convalescent) were obtained from the United States, Italy and Spain. The cDNA or gDNA used as material had been derived from T cells, B-cell-depleted T cells, or PBMCs.

Residents of about 25 US areas, aged about 18 to 95 years, made up the participants. Participants in the exposed group had met a COVID-19 case in the 2 weeks before joining the study. Repertoires were generated with immunoSEQ multiplex PCR, while TCRdb's copy carries only in-frame clones and drops some. The sample shows 150,000 or so clones, 80% to 85% of them seen only once. Germline CDR1 is SGHVS and CDR2 is FNYEAQ. V trimming: 2 bases; J trimming: 0 bases; junction bases outside the gene matches: 4. CDR3 length equals 16 residues. Sequencing was done on a sample of PBMCs or T cells enriched from blood (not recorded which). The source of this sequence is a man between 65 and 85 years old who had been exposed to COVID-19. The chain carries TRBV7-6 and TRBJ1-5; TRBD1 agrees at 7 bases. CDR3 region: CASSLMAGGSNQPQHF. For the CDR3, the DNA is TGTGCCAGCAGCTTAATGGCAGGGGGTAGCAATCAGCCCCAGCATTTT.